A single sample gave rise to the 16 T cell receptor beta chains below, sequenced in a study of cytomegalovirus exposure and HLA in healthy donors. This PCR relied on a set of 60 Vbeta primers and 13 Jbeta primers. Libraries were prepared by immunoSEQ multiplex PCR; TCRdb keeps only in-frame clonotypes and omits some of them. The data show roughly 200,000 clones, around 75% seen once. Sequencing input: PBMCs. All receptors derive from a male donor in good health and CMV-seronegative.

The genes are TRBV30 and TRBJ2-7; 8 nucleotides match TRBD2. The V gene end was trimmed by 3 bases and the J gene end by 2 bases; junction bases not matched to a gene: 6. CDR1 and CDR2 from the germline V gene are GTSNPN and SVGIG (reference sequence). This CDR3 spans 14 amino acids. The CDR3 DNA follows: TGTGCCTGGAGCCCCATAGCGGGGCCCTACGAGCAGTACTTC. Its translation: CAWSPIAGPYEQYF.

CDR3 sequence reads: CASSVVPWGGQNTEAFF. The CDR3, as DNA: TGTGCCAGCAGCGTAGTACCCTGGGGAGGGCAGAACACTGAAGCTTTCTTT. The V gene is TRBV9, the J gene TRBJ1-1; D is undetermined. Trimming shortened V by 0 bases and J by 1 base, and 16 bases separated the two germline ends. The CDR3 runs to 17 residues. CDR1 and CDR2 from the germline V gene are SGDLS and YYNGEE.

V and J are TRBV10-3 and TRBJ1-5, with a possible D match to TRBD1 (6 bases). The CDR3 runs 14 residues. V lost 11 bases and J 3 bases, leaving 17 bases between the germline ends. Germline V CDR1 and CDR2: ENHRY, SYGVKD. CDR3 coding DNA: TGTGCCTCTAGGGAAAACAGGGTCAATCAGCCCCAGCATTTT. The encoded protein is CASRENRVNQPQHF.

The chain uses TRBV7-3 and TRBJ2-1; D may be TRBD1 (7 bases). V was trimmed by 5 bases and J by 0 bases, leaving 14 bases between them. Germline lookup yields CDR1 SGHTA and CDR2 FQGTGA. The CDR3 sequence is 16 residues long. The CDR3 DNA is TGTGCCAGCAGCCCCCCAGGGGGGTCCTCCTACAATGAGCAGTTCTTC. Protein product: CASSPPGGSSYNEQFF.

This clone turned up a few times. The V call is TRBV19, the J call TRBJ2-1; D may be TRBD2 (5 bases). Germline V gene lookup returns CDR1 LNHDA and CDR2 SQIVND (reference sequence). This CDR3 is built from 13 residues. V gave up 7 bases and J gave up 8 bases, with 15 bases separating them. This CDR3 is CASKGMEEDEQFF. The CDR3 bases are TGTGCCAGTAAGGGAATGGAGGAGGATGAGCAGTTCTTC.

The chain links TRBV30 to TRBJ2-5; 14 nucleotides agree with TRBD2. This CDR3 is built from 13 residues. Germline CDR1 reads GTSNPN; CDR2 reads SVGIG (reference sequence). Unmatched junction bases numbered 7, after V lost 5 bases and J lost 11 bases. The CDR3 sequence is CAWEGLAGAKQYF. CDR3 DNA: TGTGCCTGGGAGGGACTAGCGGGGGCCAAGCAGTACTTC.

This clone occurred a few times. V usage is TRBV28 and J usage is TRBJ1-5, with TRBD1 identical over 8 bases. The CDR3 totals 16 residues. J was trimmed by 0 bases and V by 1 base; bases with no gene match: 2. Germline assignment: CDR1 MDHEN and CDR2 SYDVKM. The CDR3 sequence is CASSLFTGGSNQPQHF. CDR3 nucleotides: TGTGCCAGCAGTTTATTTACAGGGGGTAGCAATCAGCCCCAGCATTTT.

V gene TRBV28 combines with J gene TRBJ1-5, with 7 bases fitting TRBD1. The CDR3 is 14 residues long. Germline lookup yields CDR1 MDHEN and CDR2 SYDVKM. The V gene end was trimmed by 5 bases and the J gene end by 4 bases; junction bases not matched to a gene: 5. The CDR3 loop is CASSETGTNQPQHF. Here the CDR3 DNA reads TGTGCCAGCAGTGAGACAGGGACTAATCAGCCCCAGCATTTT.

V gene TRBV6-5 combines with J gene TRBJ2-7, with a tentative D call TRBD2 (6 bases). The CDR3 sequence is 15 residues long. The germline CDR1 and CDR2 sequences are MNHEY and SVGAGI. V dropped 2 bases and J dropped 0 bases, with 11 bases sitting between them. The CDR3 loop is CASSYAGRSSYEQYF. The CDR3 coding sequence is TGTGCCAGCAGTTACGCCGGGAGAAGCTCCTACGAGCAGTACTTC.

The gene calls are TRBV27 and TRBJ1-1; no clear D. CDR1 is MNHEY, CDR2 SMNVEV, per germline (reference sequence). V was pared by 2 bases and J by 0 bases, with 4 bases between. CDR3 length equals 13 residues. CDR3 nucleotide sequence: TGTGCCAGCAGTTTAAACTTGAACACTGAAGCTTTCTTT. Encoded protein: CASSLNLNTEAFF.

This clone was found a few times. The chain combines TRBV28 with TRBJ1-1, with no clear D. V lost 6 bases and J lost 8, with 22 bases in between. Germline CDR1 is MDHEN and CDR2 is SYDVKM. The CDR3 spans 15 residues. CDR3 nucleotide sequence: TGTGCCAGCAGCGTCACCAAACAGTCCCCCTTCGAAGCTTTCTTT. It specifies CASSVTKQSPFEAFF. The complete variable domain, with remaining parts taken from reference TRBV28 and TRBJ1-1, reads DVKVTQSSRYLVKRTGEKVFLECVQDMDHENMFWYRQDPGLGLRLIYFSYDVKMKEKGDIPEGYSVSREKKERFSLILESASTNQTSMYLCASSVTKQSPFEAFFGQGTRLTVV.

The chain joins TRBV19 to TRBJ1-4; TRBD1 aligns across 10 bases. V trimming: 7 bases; J trimming: 0 bases; junction bases outside the gene matches: 5. Germline values: CDR1 LNHDA, CDR2 SQIVND (reference sequence). This CDR3 is built from 16 residues. The CDR3 loop is CASMGQGMATNEKLFF. CDR3 DNA sequence: TGTGCCAGTATGGGACAGGGGATGGCAACTAATGAAAAACTGTTTTTT. The variable domain in full, with the rest retrieved from reference TRBV19 and TRBJ1-4, is DGGITQSPKYLFRKEGQNVTLSCEQNLNHDAMYWYRQDPGQGLRLIYYSQIVNDFQKGDIAEGYSVSREKKESFPLTVTSAQKNPTAFYLCASMGQGMATNEKLFFGSGTQLSVL.

This chain connects TRBV6-7 to TRBJ2-2, with a weak D call TRBD2 (5 bases). TRBV6-7 is marked as an open reading frame, function uncertain. This CDR3 contains 16 residues. Trimming shortened V by 1 base and J by 4 bases, and 13 bases separated the two germline ends. CDR3 in DNA: TGTGCCAGCAGTTACTGCCCGGGGAAGTTCACCGGGGAGCTGTTTTTT. This encodes CASSYCPGKFTGELFF.

This chain joins TRBV4-1 and TRBJ1-3, with D hard to call. V shed 1 base and J shed 4 bases, with 11 bases lying between them. CDR3 length: 15 residues. Germline assignment: CDR1 MGHRA and CDR2 YSYEKL. CDR3 region: CASSQGEAGGNTIYF. DNA of the CDR3: TGCGCCAGCAGCCAAGGGGAGGCTGGAGGAAACACCATATATTTT.

The rearrangement links TRBV5-6 to TRBJ2-1, with TRBD1 as a possible D gene (5 bases). V lost 3 bases to trimming and J lost 10 bases, with 14 bases between them. The CDR3 contains 13 residues. Germline lookup yields CDR1 SGHDT and CDR2 YYEEEE. CDR3 in DNA: TGTGCCAGCAGCTCTTTTGGGGCCAGGGAGCAGTTCTTC. It codes for CASSSFGAREQFF. The variable domain in full, with the rest retrieved from reference TRBV5-6 and TRBJ2-1, is DAGVTQSPTHLIKTRGQQVTLRCSPKSGHDTVSWYQQALGQGPQFIFQYYEEEERQRGNFPDRFSGHQFPNYSSELNVNALLLGDSALYLCASSSFGAREQFFGPGTRLTVL.

This clone was seen just once. A read error may account for a junction end that differs from germline. Within the sample, other DNA sequences also encode this same CDR3. The CDR3 region is CASSLGLAGGPGTDTQYF. The CDR3 DNA follows: TGTGCCAGCAGCTTAGGACTAGCGGGAGGGCCCGGCACAGACACGCAGTATTTT. V usage is TRBV4-2 and J usage is TRBJ2-3, with TRBD2 matching 15 bases. The CDR3 sequence is 18 residues long. Germline V CDR1 and CDR2: LGHNA, YNFKEQ.